The 20 T cell receptor beta chains below were found in one sample sequenced in a study of blood T cells in healthy people across ages. Primed by a sample-barcoded 5' primer and a J-beta primer mix, a second PCR proceeded for 7 to 11 cycles. From the 5' RACE reads, TCRdb called clonotypes with MiXCR, one entry per CDR3 protein. The table lists some 1,500,000 distinct CDR3 sequences, approximately 42% of them singletons. Sequencing was done on a sample of blood. These receptors all stem from a woman between 18 and 29 years old in good health.

This clonotype was counted once. This chain joins TRBV29-1 and TRBJ1-1; TRBD1 is a possible D gene (6 bases). V lost 6 bases and J lost 1, with 15 bases in between. Germline V gene lookup returns CDR1 SQVTM and CDR2 ANQGSEA. This CDR3 region has 14 residues. The DNA of the CDR3 is TGCAGCGTCGCCCCCAGGGGTGGGAACACTGAAGCTTTCTTT. Amino acid sequence: CSVAPRGGNTEAFF.

This clonotype was found a few times. The chain recombines TRBV6-5 with TRBJ2-2, with D perhaps TRBD1 (5 bases). The CDR3 covers 13 residues. Germline CDR1 is MNHEY and CDR2 is SVGAGI. Trimming stripped 6 bases from V and 7 bases from J, with 12 bases between. The CDR3 sequence: CASSQGSFGELFF. The CDR3 DNA sequence: TGTGCCAGCAGCCAGGGTAGTTTCGGGGAGCTGTTTTTT.

This clonotype has more than one count but fewer than ten. The chain combines TRBV19 with TRBJ2-1, with D perhaps being TRBD1 or TRBD2 (5 bases each). Germline V gene lookup returns CDR1 LNHDA and CDR2 SQIVND (reference sequence). CDR3 size: 15 residues. Trimming shortened V by 3 bases and J by 8 bases, and 17 bases separated the two germline ends. Here the CDR3 reads CASSMPGPGKHEQFF. Written as DNA, the CDR3 is TGTGCCAGTAGTATGCCGGGGCCGGGGAAACATGAGCAGTTCTTC.

The J gene is TRBJ2-1, the V gene TRBV20-1; D is uncertain. Germline V gene data show CDR1 as DFQATT and CDR2 as SNEGSKA (reference sequence). V lost 1 base and J lost 2, with 12 bases in between. The CDR3 extends over 15 amino acids. DNA of the CDR3: TGCAGTGCTAGAGGATACGGATGCACCTACAATGAGCAGTTCTTC. It encodes CSARGYGCTYNEQFF.

The V and J genes are TRBV4-3 and TRBJ2-7, with TRBD2 identical over 8 bases. This CDR3 is 15 amino acids long. V was clipped by 3 bases and J by 2 bases; unmatched bases: 6. The V gene's germline CDR1 is LGHNA and CDR2 YSLEER. DNA of the CDR3: TGCGCCAGCAGCCATTCTACCGGGGGGGCCTACGAGCAGTACTTC. This sequence encodes CASSHSTGGAYEQYF.

This rearrangement joins TRBV12-3 or TRBV12-4 to TRBJ2-5; the D gene is possibly TRBD1 (5 bases). The CDR3 sequence is 13 residues long. Deletions cut 6 bases from V and 1 base from J, with 9 bases between. DNA for the CDR3: TGTGCCAGCAGGGGGCAGACCCAAGAGACCCAGTACTTC. Amino acid sequence: CASRGQTQETQYF.

V is TRBV5-1 and J is TRBJ1-4; 10 nucleotides match TRBD1. V shed 3 bases, J shed 8 bases, and the junction held 16 bases outside the gene matches. The germline CDR1 and CDR2 sequences are SGHRS and YFSETQ. The CDR3 is 18 amino acids. CDR3 bases: TGCGCCAGCAGCTACACAGCGATTTTGGGACAGGGGAACGAAAAACTGTTTTTT. Protein product: CASSYTAILGQGNEKLFF.

The chain employs TRBV29-1 and TRBJ2-7, with 8 bases lining up with TRBD1. CDR3 length: 14 residues. Per the germline V gene, CDR1 is SQVTM and CDR2 is ANQGSEA. After removal of 4 bases from V and 2 bases from J, the junction contained 7 bases not matched to a gene. The CDR3 DNA reads as TGCAGCGTTGGCGGGACAGGTCGAACCTACGAGCAGTACTTC. Amino acids: CSVGGTGRTYEQYF.

V is TRBV25-1 and J is TRBJ2-2, with no clear D. CDR1 is MGHDK and CDR2 is SYGVNS in the germline V gene. Trimming removed 8 bases at V and 5 bases at J, with 12 bases between. CDR3 size: 13 residues. The DNA for the CDR3 is TGTGCCAGCGCCCCTGGTGGGACCGGGGAGCTGTTTTTT. This translates into CASAPGGTGELFF.

This clonotype came up a few times. The chain combines TRBV30 with TRBJ2-7; TRBD2 matches 8 bases. Germline CDR1 reads GTSNPN; CDR2 reads SVGIG (reference sequence). The CDR3 length is 15 residues. V shed 2 bases, J shed 2 bases, and the junction held 8 bases outside the gene matches. The CDR3 sequence is CAWSPDSGSPYEQYF. As DNA, the CDR3 is TGTGCCTGGAGTCCGGACAGCGGGAGCCCCTACGAGCAGTACTTC.

The chain joins TRBV7-2 to TRBJ2-5; 8 bases fit TRBD1. With 5 bases clipped from V and 0 bases from J, the junction kept 8 bases outside the gene matches. The CDR3 has 16 residues. The germline CDR1 and CDR2 sequences are SGHTA and FQGNSA. The CDR3 loop reads CASSPGGRRYQETQYF. The CDR3 nucleotides read TGTGCCAGCAGCCCAGGGGGCAGGAGGTACCAAGAGACCCAGTACTTC.

The CDR3 loop is CASSPGHGQLENEKLFF. In DNA, the CDR3 is TGTGCCAGCAGCCCGGGACACGGCCAGCTTGAAAATGAAAAACTGTTTTTT. The chain carries TRBV7-9 and TRBJ1-4; possibly TRBD1 for D (6 bases). Germline V gene sequence: CDR1 SEHNR, CDR2 FQNEAQ (reference sequence). Trimming shortened V by 5 bases and J by 5 bases, and 21 bases separated the two germline ends. The CDR3 extends over 17 amino acids.

The chain is built from TRBV6-5 and TRBJ1-5, with unresolved D. V dropped 0 bases and J dropped 5 bases, with 8 bases sitting between them. The germline V gene has CDR1 MNHEY and CDR2 SVGAGI. The CDR3 is made up of 14 amino acids. CDR3 in amino acids: CASSYSGRYQPQHF. The CDR3 DNA is TGTGCCAGCAGTTACTCGGGAAGGTATCAGCCCCAGCATTTT.

This clonotype was counted only a few times. Here the CDR3 DNA reads TGCGCCAGCAGCGCCTCGGACCTTGGGGCAGATACGCAGTATTTT. It encodes CASSASDLGADTQYF. J is TRBJ2-3 and V is TRBV4-1; D call uncertain. Trimming cost V 5 bases and J 4 bases, with 16 bases left between them. The germline V gene encodes CDR1 MGHRA and CDR2 YSYEKL. The CDR3 spans 15 residues.

The chain joins TRBV12-3 or TRBV12-4 to TRBJ2-2; D is possibly TRBD2 (5 bases). V gave up 4 bases and J gave up 6 bases, with 21 bases separating them. The CDR3 has 17 amino acids. The CDR3 is CASSSRSRLKRAGELFF. CDR3 in DNA: TGTGCCAGCAGTTCCCGCTCCAGGCTCAAGAGGGCCGGGGAGCTGTTTTTT.

In its sample, this clonotype was seen a few times. The gene calls are TRBV7-9 and TRBJ1-4; TRBD1 might be the D (6 bases). Germline CDR1 is SEHNR and CDR2 is FQNEAQ (reference sequence). The CDR3 extends over 15 amino acids. V was cut by 5 bases and J by 8 bases, with 18 bases left in between. As DNA, the CDR3 is TGTGCCAGCAGCCCAGCGCCAGGGGAAGGAGAAAAACTGTTTTTT. It specifies CASSPAPGEGEKLFF. The complete variable domain, with remaining parts taken from reference TRBV7-9 and TRBJ1-4, reads DTGVSQNPRHKITKRGQNVTFRCDPISEHNRLYWYRQTLGQGPEFLTYFQNEAQLEKSRLLSDRFSAERPKGSFSTLEIQRTEQGDSAMYLCASSPAPGEGEKLFFGSGTQLSVL.

The sample holds a few counts of this clonotype. The chain employs TRBV12-3 or TRBV12-4 and TRBJ2-5; TRBD2 matches at 8 bases. The CDR3 is 13 amino acids. V was clipped by 8 bases and J by 2 bases; unmatched bases: 4. As DNA, the CDR3 is TGTGCCAGCCGAGCGGGAGAACAAGAGACCCAGTACTTC. Protein product: CASRAGEQETQYF.

This chain's CDR3 is CASSQDPVAGEQETQYF. CDR3 coding DNA: TGTGCCAGCAGCCAAGATCCGGTAGCGGGGGAACAAGAGACCCAGTACTTC. This chain links TRBV4-2 with TRBJ2-5; the match to TRBD2 covers 9 bases. There are 17 residues in the CDR3. CDR1 LGHNA and CDR2 YNFKEQ come from the germline V gene. V lost 0 bases to trimming and J lost 2 bases; unmatched junction nucleotides: 7.

V and J are TRBV7-2 and TRBJ1-1; TRBD1 agrees at 8 bases. The CDR3 has 14 amino acids. CDR1 is SGHTA and CDR2 is FQGNSA in the germline V gene. Trimming took 5 bases from V and 11 from J; bases not matched to a gene: 13. The chain's CDR3 is CASSINRDRRIAFF. The CDR3, as DNA: TGTGCCAGCAGCATAAACCGGGACAGGAGAATTGCTTTCTTT.

The CDR3 nucleotides read TGTGCCAGCAGTCCGAGGCGTGAAGCTTTCTTT. It codes for CASSPRREAFF. The V and J genes are TRBV6-6 and TRBJ1-1; D gene uncertain. This CDR3 has 11 residues. Germline CDR1 MNHNY, CDR2 SVGAGI (reference sequence). Trimming removed 5 bases from V and 7 bases from J, with 8 bases in between.